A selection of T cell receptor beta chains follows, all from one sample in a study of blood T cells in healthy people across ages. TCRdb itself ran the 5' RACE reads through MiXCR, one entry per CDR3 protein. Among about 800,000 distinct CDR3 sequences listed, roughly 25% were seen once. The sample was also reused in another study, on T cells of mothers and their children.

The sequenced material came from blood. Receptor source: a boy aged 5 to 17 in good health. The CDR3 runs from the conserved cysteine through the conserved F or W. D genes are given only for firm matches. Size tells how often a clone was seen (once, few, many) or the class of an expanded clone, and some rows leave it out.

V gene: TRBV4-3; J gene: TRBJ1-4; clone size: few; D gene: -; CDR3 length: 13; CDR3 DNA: TGCGCCAGCAGCCTTGCGGAGGGTGAAAAACTGTTTTTT; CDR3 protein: CASSLAEGEKLFF
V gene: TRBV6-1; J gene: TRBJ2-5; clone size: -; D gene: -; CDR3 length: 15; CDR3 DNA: TGTGCCAGCAGTGCCGGGACGCCGGGGAGGGAGACCCAGTACTTC; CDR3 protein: CASSAGTPGRETQYF
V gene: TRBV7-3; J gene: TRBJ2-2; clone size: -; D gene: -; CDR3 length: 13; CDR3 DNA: TGTGCCAGCAGCCGCCCTGGGGTCGGGGAGCTGTTTTTT; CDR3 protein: CASSRPGVGELFF
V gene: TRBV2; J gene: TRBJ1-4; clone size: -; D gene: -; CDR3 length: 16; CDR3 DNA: TGTGCCAGCAGTGAATCGGCCGACGGAAACAATGAAAAACTGTTTTTT; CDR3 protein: CASSESADGNNEKLFF
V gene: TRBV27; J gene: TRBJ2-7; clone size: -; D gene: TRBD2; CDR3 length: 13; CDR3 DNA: TGTGCCAGCAGCTGGGGGGGGTCCTACGAGCAGTACTTC; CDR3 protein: CASSWGGSYEQYF
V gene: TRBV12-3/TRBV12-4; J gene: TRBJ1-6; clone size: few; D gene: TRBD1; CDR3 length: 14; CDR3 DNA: TGTGCCAGCAGCCGAGGGACAGTCGACTCACCCCTCCACTTT; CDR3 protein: CASSRGTVDSPLHF
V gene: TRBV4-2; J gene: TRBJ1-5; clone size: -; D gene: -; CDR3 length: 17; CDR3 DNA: TGTGCCAGCAGCCAAGATGAAAAGGGACGGAGCAATCAGCCCCAGCATTTT; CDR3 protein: CASSQDEKGRSNQPQHF
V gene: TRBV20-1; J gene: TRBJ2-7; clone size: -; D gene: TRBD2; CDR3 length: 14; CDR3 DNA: TGCAGTGCTAGGATATTAGCGGGAGTCTACGAGCAGTACTTC; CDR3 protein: CSARILAGVYEQYF
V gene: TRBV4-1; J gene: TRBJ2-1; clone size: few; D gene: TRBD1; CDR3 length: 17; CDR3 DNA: TGCGCCAGCAGCCAAGATCCGTGGGACAGGACTTACAATGAGCAGTTCTTC; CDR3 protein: CASSQDPWDRTYNEQFF
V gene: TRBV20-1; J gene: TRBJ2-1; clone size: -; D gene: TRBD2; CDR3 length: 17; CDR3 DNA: TGCAGTGCTAGTTTTGTTCTCCGGAGCGGGAGCTACAATGAGCAGTTCTTC; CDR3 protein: CSASFVLRSGSYNEQFF
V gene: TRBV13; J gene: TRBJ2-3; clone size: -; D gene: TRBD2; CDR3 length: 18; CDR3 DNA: TGTGCCAGCAGCCCCGGGACTAGCGGGGGGGCCGGTTTAGATACGCAGTATTTT; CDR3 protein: CASSPGTSGGAGLDTQYF
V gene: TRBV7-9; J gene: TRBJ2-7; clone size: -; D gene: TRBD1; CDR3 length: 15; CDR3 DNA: TGTGCCAGCAGCTCTAGTTCACAGGGGCATGGTGAGCAGTACTTC; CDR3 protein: CASSSSSQGHGEQYF
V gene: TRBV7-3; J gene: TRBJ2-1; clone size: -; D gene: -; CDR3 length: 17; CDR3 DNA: TGTGCCAGCAGCCCCGGGGGGCAGGTGGGAGGTTTTAATGAGCAGTTCTTC; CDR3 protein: CASSPGGQVGGFNEQFF
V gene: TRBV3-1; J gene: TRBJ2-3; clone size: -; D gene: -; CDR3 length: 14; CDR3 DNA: TGTGCCAGCAGCCAAGTGCTCTTGTCAGATACGCAGTATTTT; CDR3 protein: CASSQVLLSDTQYF
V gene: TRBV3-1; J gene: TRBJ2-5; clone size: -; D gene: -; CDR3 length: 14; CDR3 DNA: TGTGCCAGCAGCCCGCCTCGGGCCCAAGAGACCCAGTACTTC; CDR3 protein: CASSPPRAQETQYF
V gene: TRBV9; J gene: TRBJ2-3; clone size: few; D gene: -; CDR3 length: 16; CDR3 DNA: TGTGCCAGCAGCGCAAAGACAGGCCTAAGCACAGATACGCAGTATTTT; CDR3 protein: CASSAKTGLSTDTQYF
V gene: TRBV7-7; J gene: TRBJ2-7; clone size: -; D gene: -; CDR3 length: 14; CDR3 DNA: TGTGCTAGCAGCCCGATCCCGGGGTCCTACGAGCAGTACTTC; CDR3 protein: CASSPIPGSYEQYF
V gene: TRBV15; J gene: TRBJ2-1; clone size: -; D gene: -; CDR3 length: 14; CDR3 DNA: TGTGCCACCAGCCAATCGGGCATATACAATGAGCAGTTCTTC; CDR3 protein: CATSQSGIYNEQFF
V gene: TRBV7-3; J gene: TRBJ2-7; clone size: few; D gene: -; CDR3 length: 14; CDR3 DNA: TGTGCCAGCAGCAGGACGGCGTCAGGCTACGAGCAGTACTTC; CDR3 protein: CASSRTASGYEQYF
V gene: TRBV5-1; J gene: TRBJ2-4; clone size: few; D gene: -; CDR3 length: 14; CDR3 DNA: TGCGCCAGCAGCTTGGGGGAGAAGGGGCACATTCAGTACTTC; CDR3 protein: CASSLGEKGHIQYF
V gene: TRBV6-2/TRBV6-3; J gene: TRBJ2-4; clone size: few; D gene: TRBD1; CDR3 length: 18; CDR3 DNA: TGTGCCAGCAGTGGGGGACAGGGGTTTACCCTAGCCAAAAACATTCAGTACTTC; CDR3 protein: CASSGGQGFTLAKNIQYF
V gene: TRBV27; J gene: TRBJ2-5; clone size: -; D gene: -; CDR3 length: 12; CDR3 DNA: TGTGCCAGCAGTTTGAGGGATGGGACCCAGTACTTC; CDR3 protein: CASSLRDGTQYF
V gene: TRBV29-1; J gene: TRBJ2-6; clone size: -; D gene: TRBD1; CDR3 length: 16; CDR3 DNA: TGCAGCGTTGACAAAGGGGGCGCTTCTGGGGCCAACGTCCTGACTTTC; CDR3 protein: CSVDKGGASGANVLTF
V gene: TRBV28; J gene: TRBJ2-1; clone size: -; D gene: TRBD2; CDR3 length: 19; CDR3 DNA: TGTGCCAGCATGCCCTACCCGGGACTAGCGGACAGCTCCTACAATGAGCAGTTCTTC; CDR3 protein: CASMPYPGLADSSYNEQFF
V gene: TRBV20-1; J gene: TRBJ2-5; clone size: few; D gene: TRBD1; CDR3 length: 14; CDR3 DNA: TGCAGTGCTAGGGACAGGGGCTCGCAAGAGACCCAGTACTTC; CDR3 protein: CSARDRGSQETQYF
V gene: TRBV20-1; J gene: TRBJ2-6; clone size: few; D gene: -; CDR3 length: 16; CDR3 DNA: TGCAGTGCTACCCAACAGGGAAAGGCTGGGGCCAACGTCCTGACTTTC; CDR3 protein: CSATQQGKAGANVLTF
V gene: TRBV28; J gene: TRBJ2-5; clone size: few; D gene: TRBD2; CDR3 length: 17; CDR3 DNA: TGTGCCAGTAGTCCGCTTTCTGGCGGGAGGGCTCAAGAGACCCAGTACTTC; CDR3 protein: CASSPLSGGRAQETQYF
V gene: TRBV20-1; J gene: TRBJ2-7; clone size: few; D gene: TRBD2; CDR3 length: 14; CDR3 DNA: TGCAGTGCTAATCAGCGGGAGGTCCCCTACGAGCAGTACTTC; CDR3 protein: CSANQREVPYEQYF
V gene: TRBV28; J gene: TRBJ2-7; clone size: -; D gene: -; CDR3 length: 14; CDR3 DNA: TGTGCCAGCAGTTTGTTGGGGGCGACTGGCGAGCAGTACTTC; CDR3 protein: CASSLLGATGEQYF
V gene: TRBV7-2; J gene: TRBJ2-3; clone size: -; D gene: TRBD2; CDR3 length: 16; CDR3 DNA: TGTGCCAGCAGCTTAGCGAACAGCGGGGGGACAGATACGCAGTATTTT; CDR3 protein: CASSLANSGGTDTQYF
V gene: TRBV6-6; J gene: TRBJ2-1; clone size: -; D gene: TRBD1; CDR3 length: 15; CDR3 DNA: TGTGCCAGCAATAGACCGGGACAGGGGGATCCTGAGCAGTTCTTC; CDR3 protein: CASNRPGQGDPEQFF
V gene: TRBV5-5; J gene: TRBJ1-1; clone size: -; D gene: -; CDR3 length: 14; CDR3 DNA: TGTGCCAGCAGCTTGGTATATCTAAACACTGAAGCTTTCTTT; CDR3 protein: CASSLVYLNTEAFF
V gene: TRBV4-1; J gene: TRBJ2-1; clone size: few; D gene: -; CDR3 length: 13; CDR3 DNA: TGCGCCAGCAGCCAGGCCAGACTCGGTGAGCAGTTCTTC; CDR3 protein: CASSQARLGEQFF
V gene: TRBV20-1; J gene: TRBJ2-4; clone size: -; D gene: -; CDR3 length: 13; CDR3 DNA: TGCAGTGGCTTACAGGTAGCCAAAAACCTTCAGTACTTC; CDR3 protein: CSGLQVAKNLQYF
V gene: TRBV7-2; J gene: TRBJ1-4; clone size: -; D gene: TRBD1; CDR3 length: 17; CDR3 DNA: TGTGCCAGCAGCTTAGATCCCAGGGGGGTATATGATGAAAAACTGTTTTTT; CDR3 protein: CASSLDPRGVYDEKLFF
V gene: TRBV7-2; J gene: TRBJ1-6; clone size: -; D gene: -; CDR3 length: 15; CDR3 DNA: TGTGCCAGCAGCTTAGGCCGGGACGCCATTTCACCCCTCCACTTT; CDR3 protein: CASSLGRDAISPLHF
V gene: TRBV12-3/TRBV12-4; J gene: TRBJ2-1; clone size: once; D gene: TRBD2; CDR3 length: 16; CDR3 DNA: TGTGCCAGCAGGGTGGTAGCGGGAGGGCCCTACAATGAGCAGTTCTTC; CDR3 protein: CASRVVAGGPYNEQFF
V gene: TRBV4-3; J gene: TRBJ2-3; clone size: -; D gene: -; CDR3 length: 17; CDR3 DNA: TGCGCCAGCAGCCAAGATTGGGGGGGCGGTCGCACAGATACGCAGTATTTT; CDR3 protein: CASSQDWGGGRTDTQYF
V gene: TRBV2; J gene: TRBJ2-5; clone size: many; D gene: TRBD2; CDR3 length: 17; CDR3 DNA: TGTGCCAGCAGTCAGGGACTAGCGGGAGCTGGGGGAGAGACCCAGTACTTC; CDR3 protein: CASSQGLAGAGGETQYF
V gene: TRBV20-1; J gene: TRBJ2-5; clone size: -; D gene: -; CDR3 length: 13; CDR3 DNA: TGCAGTGCTAGAGCAGCTGGGGGAGAGACCCAGTACTTC; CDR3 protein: CSARAAGGETQYF
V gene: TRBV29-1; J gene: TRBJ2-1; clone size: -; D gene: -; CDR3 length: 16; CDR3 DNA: TGCAGCGTCCAGGGGGGCGGGAGTAGTCTGAGGAATGAGCAGTTCTTC; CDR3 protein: CSVQGGGSSLRNEQFF
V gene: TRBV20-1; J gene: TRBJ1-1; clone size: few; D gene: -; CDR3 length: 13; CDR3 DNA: TGCAGTGCTAGAGATCTTTTTGGGGGGGTAGCTTTCTTT; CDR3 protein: CSARDLFGGVAFF
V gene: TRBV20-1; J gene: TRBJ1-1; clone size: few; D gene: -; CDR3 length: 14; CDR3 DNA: TGCAGTGCTAGACCGTCCCGGCGTGGCACTGAAGCTTTCTTT; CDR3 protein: CSARPSRRGTEAFF
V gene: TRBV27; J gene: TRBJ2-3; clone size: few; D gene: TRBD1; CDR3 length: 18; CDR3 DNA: TGTGCCAGCAGCCTTTTAGGGATTGGGACAGGAAGCACAGATACGCAGTATTTT; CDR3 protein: CASSLLGIGTGSTDTQYF
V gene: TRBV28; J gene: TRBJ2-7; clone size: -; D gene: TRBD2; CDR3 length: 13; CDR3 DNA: TGTGCCAGCAGCCTAGGACTAGTCTCCGAGCAGTACTTC; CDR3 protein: CASSLGLVSEQYF
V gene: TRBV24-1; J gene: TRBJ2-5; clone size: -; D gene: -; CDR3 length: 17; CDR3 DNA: TGTGCCACCAGTGGCTGGAAGGCAGGGGCCACTCAAGAGACCCAGTACTTC; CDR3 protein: CATSGWKAGATQETQYF
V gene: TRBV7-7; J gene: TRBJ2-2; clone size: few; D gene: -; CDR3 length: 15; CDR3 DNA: TGTGCTAGCAGCCCAGGGAGTGGAGGAAGCGGGGAGCTGTTTTTT; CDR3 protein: CASSPGSGGSGELFF
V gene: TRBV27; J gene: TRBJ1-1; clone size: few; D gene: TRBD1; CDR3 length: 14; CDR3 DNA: TGTGCCAGCAGTTTACAGGGGGGGTACACTGAAGCTTTCTTT; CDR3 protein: CASSLQGGYTEAFF
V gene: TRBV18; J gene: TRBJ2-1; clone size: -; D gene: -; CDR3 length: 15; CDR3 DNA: TGTGCCAGCTCATCAGGACAGACCCAATACAATGAGCAGTTCTTC; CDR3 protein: CASSSGQTQYNEQFF
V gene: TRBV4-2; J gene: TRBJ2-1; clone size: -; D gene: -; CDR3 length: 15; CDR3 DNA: TGTGCCAGCAGCCAGGGGGCTATGTTAAACAATGAGCAGTTCTTC; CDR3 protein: CASSQGAMLNNEQFF
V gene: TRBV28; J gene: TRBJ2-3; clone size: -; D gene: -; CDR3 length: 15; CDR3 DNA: TGTGCCAGCAGTACTCACCGGGCCCTCACAGATACGCAGTATTTT; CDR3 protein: CASSTHRALTDTQYF
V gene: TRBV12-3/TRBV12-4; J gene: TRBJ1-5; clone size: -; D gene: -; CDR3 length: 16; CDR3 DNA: TGTGCCAGCAGTTTCATGGGGGGGCCGGGCAATCAGCCCCAGCATTTT; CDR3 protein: CASSFMGGPGNQPQHF
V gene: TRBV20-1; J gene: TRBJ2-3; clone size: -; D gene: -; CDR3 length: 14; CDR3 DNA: TGCAGTGCTAGTGGCCGGATTCACACAGATACGCAGTATTTT; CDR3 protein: CSASGRIHTDTQYF
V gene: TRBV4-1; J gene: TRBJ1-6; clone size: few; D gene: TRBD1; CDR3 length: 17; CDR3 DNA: TGCGCCAGCAGCCAAGATCGGTCCGGGACAGATAACTCACCCCTCCACTTT; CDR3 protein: CASSQDRSGTDNSPLHF
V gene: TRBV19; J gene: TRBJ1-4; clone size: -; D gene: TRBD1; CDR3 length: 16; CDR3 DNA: TGTGCCAGTAGAAGACAGGGCCGATCAACTAATGAAAAACTGTTTTTT; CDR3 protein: CASRRQGRSTNEKLFF
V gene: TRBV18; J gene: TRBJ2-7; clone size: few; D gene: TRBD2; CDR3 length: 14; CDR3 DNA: TGTGCCAGCTCACGGGATAGCGGGAGGGTTGAGCAGCACTTC; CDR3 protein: CASSRDSGRVEQHF
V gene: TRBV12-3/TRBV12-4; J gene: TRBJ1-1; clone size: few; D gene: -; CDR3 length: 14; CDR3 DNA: TGTGCCAGCAGTTTCCCGCTTTGGACAGTTGAAGCTTTCTTT; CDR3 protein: CASSFPLWTVEAFF